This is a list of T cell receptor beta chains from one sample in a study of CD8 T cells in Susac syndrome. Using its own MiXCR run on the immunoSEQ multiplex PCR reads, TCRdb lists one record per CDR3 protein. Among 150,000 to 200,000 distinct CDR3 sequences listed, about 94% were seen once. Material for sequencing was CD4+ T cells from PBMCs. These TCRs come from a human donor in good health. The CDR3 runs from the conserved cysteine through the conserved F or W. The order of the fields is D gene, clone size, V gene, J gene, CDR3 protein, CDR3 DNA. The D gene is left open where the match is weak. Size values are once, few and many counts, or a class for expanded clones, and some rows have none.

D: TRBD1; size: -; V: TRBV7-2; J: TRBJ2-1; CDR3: CASSLSGQGTYNEQFF; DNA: TGTGCCAGCAGCTTAAGTGGACAGGGAACGTACAATGAGCAGTTCTTC
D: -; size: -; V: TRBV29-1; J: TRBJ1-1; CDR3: CSVEGVLNTEAFF; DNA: TGCAGCGTTGAAGGAGTCCTGAACACTGAAGCTTTCTTT
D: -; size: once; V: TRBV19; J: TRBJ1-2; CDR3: CASSIERGASANYGYTF; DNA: TGTGCCAGTAGTATAGAGCGGGGGGCCAGCGCTAACTATGGCTACACCTTC
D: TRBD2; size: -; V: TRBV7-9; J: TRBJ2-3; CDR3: CASSFTGTTSTDTQYF; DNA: TGTGCCAGCAGCTTTACCGGGACTACCAGCACAGATACGCAGTATTTT
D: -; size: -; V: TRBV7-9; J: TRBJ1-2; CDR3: CASSFDVYGYTF; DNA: TGTGCCAGCAGCTTTGATGTATATGGCTACACCTTC
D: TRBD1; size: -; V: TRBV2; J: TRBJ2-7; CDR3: CASENLQGSEQYF; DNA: TGTGCCAGCGAGAATTTACAGGGGAGCGAGCAGTACTTC
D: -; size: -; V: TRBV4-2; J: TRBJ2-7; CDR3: CASSQLSDEQYF; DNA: TGTGCCAGCAGCCAACTGAGCGACGAGCAGTACTTC
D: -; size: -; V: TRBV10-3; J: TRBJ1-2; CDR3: CAISESQGSYGYTF; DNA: TGTGCCATCAGTGAGTCGCAGGGATCCTATGGCTACACCTTC
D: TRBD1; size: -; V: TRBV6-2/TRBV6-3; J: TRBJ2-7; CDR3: CASSYSEEGARYEQYF; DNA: TGTGCCAGCAGTTACTCGGAAGAGGGGGCGCGCTACGAGCAGTACTTC
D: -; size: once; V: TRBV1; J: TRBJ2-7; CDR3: CTSSQGTVYEQYF; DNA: TGCACCAGCAGCCAAGGTACCGTCTATGAGCAGTACTTC
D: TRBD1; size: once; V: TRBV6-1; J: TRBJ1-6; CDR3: CASRGDSQNSPLHF; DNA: TGTGCCAGCAGAGGGGACAGCCAGAATTCACCCCTCCACTTT
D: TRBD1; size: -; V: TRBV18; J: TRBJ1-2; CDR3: CASSPLGTDYGYTF; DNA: TGTGCCAGCTCACCACTCGGGACAGACTATGGCTACACCTTC
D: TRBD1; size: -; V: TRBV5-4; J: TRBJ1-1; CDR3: CASSPRQGVGTEAFF; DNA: TGTGCCAGCAGCCCTCGACAGGGGGTAGGGACTGAAGCTTTCTTT
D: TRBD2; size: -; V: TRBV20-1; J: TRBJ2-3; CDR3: CSARDRTSGPADTQYF; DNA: TGCAGTGCTAGAGATCGGACTAGCGGGCCCGCAGATACGCAGTATTTT
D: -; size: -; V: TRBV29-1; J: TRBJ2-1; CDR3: CSVGRVGDEQFF; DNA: TGCAGCGTTGGGAGAGTAGGAGATGAGCAGTTCTTC
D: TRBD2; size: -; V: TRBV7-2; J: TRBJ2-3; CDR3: CASSLAGLAGGSTDTQYF; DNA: TGTGCCAGCAGCTTAGCGGGACTAGCGGGGGGGAGCACAGATACGCAGTATTTT
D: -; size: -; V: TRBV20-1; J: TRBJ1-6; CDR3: CSARPLTAARPNSPLHF; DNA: TGCAGTGCCCGACCGCTTACAGCCGCTCGGCCTAATTCACCCCTCCACTTT
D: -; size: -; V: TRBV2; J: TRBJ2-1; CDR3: CASTLRGDQPEQFF; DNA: TGTGCCAGCACCCTGAGGGGGGACCAACCCGAGCAGTTCTTC